This paragraph covers one T cell receptor (beta chain) sequence. This entry belongs to a study of OX40 agonist ivuxolimab in advanced cancers. In the study overall: At doses from 0.01 to 10 mg/kg, patients were given intravenous ivuxolimab every 2 weeks.

Repertoires were generated with immunoSEQ multiplex PCR, while TCRdb's copy carries only in-frame clones and drops some. This sample has tens of thousands of clones, with more than 80% found just once. On cycle 4 day 1 and cycle 7 day 1, as well as at baseline, blood was sampled. Per the germline V gene, CDR1 is SGHAT and CDR2 is FQNNGV. This CDR3 spans 14 amino acids. V was pared by 1 base and J by 3 bases, with 10 bases between. V gene TRBV11-2 combines with J gene TRBJ2-7; no firm D call. The receptor's source is an adult with an advanced solid tumor such as melanoma, head and neck, liver or kidney cancer. Material: CD4+ or CD8+ T cells sorted from blood, obtained in a trial of the OX40 agonist ivuxolimab. CDR3 sequence reads: CASSLGAENYEQYF. In DNA form, the CDR3 reads TGTGCCAGCAGCTTAGGGGCCGAAAACTACGAGCAGTACTTC.